This T cell receptor beta chain appears in the sequencing data of a study of OX40 agonist ivuxolimab in advanced cancers. General observations from the study: In general, CD8+ T cells held more expanded clones than CD4+ did, on average.

The length of the CDR3 is 15 residues. V gave up 0 bases and J gave up 2 bases, with 11 bases separating them. Germline loops: CDR1 MNHNY, CDR2 SVGAGI (reference sequence). This clone is a singleton in its sample. No antigen is known for it. Data came from immunoSEQ multiplex PCR; TCRdb stores just in-frame clones and leaves some out. The sample includes approximately 62,000 clones, nearly 95% of them seen just once. The receptor was derived from an adult with an advanced solid tumor such as melanoma, head and neck, liver or kidney cancer. V is TRBV6-6 and J is TRBJ2-7; D call uncertain. Sample: CD4+ or CD8+ T cells sorted from blood, taken in a trial of the OX40 agonist ivuxolimab. The CDR3 region has the DNA TGTGCCAGCAGTTACTCGAATCAGGACGCCTACGAGCAGTACTTC. Its protein is CASSYSNQDAYEQYF.